The present T cell receptor beta chain was sequenced within a study of patients and donors after allogeneic stem cell transplantation. Via MiXCR, TCRdb re-called the RT-PCR reads, giving one row per CDR3 protein. The sample includes tens of thousands of distinct CDR3 sequences, approximately 49% of them seen just once. V lost 5 bases and J lost 1, with 14 bases in between. Germline CDR1 and CDR2: SGHAT and FQNNGV. CDR3 length equals 15 residues. The source of this sequence is a human donor who was either an allogeneic HSCT recipient or a stem cell or donor lymphocyte infusion donor (not recorded which). It is not recorded whose cells these are; they may come from a transplant donor. The chain links TRBV11-2 to TRBJ1-1, with no clear D. Sequenced sample: blood, either unsorted or a sorted T cell fraction (not recorded which). CDR3 region: CASSRTADSNTEAFF. The CDR3 coding sequence is TGTGCCAGCAGCCGGACGGCCGATTCGAACACTGAAGCTTTCTTT.